One sample yielded the 4 T cell receptor beta chains listed below, sequenced in a study of blood T cell repertoires in COVID-19. Sequenced by immunoSEQ multiplex PCR; TCRdb stores in-frame clones only, minus some. The sample shows about 59,000 clones, 87% of them seen only once. Sequencing used peripheral blood. These receptors all come from a man aged 60 to 69 with active or convalescent COVID-19.

V and J are TRBV4-2 and TRBJ2-3; weak D call: TRBD2 (7 bases). In germline, CDR1 is LGHNA, CDR2 YNFKEQ. The CDR3 contains 17 residues. Trimming shortened V by 0 bases and J by 0 bases, and 13 bases separated the two germline ends. As DNA, the CDR3 is TGTGCCAGCAGCCAAGATTGGGCGGGGGCTAGCACAGATACGCAGTATTTT. Protein product: CASSQDWAGASTDTQYF.

The gene calls are TRBV6-5 and TRBJ1-1; possibly TRBD1 for D (5 bases). The ends were cut back, 5 bases at V and 8 bases at J, with 12 bases in the middle. This CDR3 region has 12 residues. Germline loops: CDR1 MNHEY, CDR2 SVGAGI. The CDR3 loop reads CASSRVDSEAFF. The DNA of the CDR3 is TGTGCCAGCAGTAGGGTAGACAGCGAAGCTTTCTTT.

V usage is TRBV5-1 and J usage is TRBJ2-1, with unresolved D. The CDR3 loop spans 15 amino acids. CDR1 SGHRS and CDR2 YFSETQ come from the germline V gene. Trimming removed 0 bases at V and 0 bases at J, with 7 bases between. The CDR3 DNA is TGCGCCAGCAGCTTGGGACTGAACTCCTACAATGAGCAGTTCTTC. Translating gives CASSLGLNSYNEQFF.

The chain recombines TRBV18 with TRBJ1-2, with a tentative D call TRBD1 (5 bases). The CDR3 consists of 15 residues. Germline V gives CDR1 KGHSH, CDR2 LQKENI. V was trimmed by 0 bases and J by 2 bases, leaving 10 bases between them. The CDR3 protein is CASSPPTATNYGYTF. The CDR3 region has the DNA TGTGCCAGCTCACCACCGACAGCCACGAACTATGGCTACACCTTC.